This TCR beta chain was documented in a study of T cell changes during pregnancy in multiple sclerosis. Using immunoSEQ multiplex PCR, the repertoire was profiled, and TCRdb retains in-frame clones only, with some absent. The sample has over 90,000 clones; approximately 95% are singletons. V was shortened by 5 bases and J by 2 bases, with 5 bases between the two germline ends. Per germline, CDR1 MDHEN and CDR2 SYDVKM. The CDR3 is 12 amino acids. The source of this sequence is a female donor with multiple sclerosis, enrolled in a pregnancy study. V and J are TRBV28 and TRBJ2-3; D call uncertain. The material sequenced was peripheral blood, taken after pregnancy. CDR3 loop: CASSGDTDTQYF. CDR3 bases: TGTGCCAGCAGTGGAGACACAGATACGCAGTATTTT.